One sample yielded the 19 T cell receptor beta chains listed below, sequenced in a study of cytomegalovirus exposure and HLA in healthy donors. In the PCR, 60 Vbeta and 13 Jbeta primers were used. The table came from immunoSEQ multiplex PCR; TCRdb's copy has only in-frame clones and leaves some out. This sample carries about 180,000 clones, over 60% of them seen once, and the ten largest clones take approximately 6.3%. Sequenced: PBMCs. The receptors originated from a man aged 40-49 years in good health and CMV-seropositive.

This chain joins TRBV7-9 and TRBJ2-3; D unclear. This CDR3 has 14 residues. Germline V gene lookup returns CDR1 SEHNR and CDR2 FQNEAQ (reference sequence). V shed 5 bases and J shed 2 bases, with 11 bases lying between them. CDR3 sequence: CASSRGVSTDTQYF. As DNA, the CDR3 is TGTGCCAGCAGCCGAGGTGTGTCCACAGATACGCAGTATTTT.

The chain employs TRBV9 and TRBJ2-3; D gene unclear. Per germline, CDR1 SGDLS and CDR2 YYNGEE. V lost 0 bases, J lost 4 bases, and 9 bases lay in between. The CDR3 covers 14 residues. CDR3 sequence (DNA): TGTGCCAGCAGCGTAGTCCCTATGGCAGATACGCAGTATTTT. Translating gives CASSVVPMADTQYF.

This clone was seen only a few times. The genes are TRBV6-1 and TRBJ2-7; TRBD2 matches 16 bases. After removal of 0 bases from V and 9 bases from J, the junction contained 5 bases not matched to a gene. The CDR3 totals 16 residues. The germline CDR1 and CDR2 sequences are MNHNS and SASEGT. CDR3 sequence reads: CASSEALGLAGGWQYF. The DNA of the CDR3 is TGTGCCAGCAGTGAAGCGCTGGGACTAGCGGGAGGGTGGCAGTACTTC.

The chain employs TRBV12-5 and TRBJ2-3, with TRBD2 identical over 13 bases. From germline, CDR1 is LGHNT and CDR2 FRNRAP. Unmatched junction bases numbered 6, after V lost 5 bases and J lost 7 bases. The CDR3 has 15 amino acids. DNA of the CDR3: TGTGCTAGTGGTAAGACTAGCGGGAGGCCGAATACGCAGTATTTT. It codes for CASGKTSGRPNTQYF.

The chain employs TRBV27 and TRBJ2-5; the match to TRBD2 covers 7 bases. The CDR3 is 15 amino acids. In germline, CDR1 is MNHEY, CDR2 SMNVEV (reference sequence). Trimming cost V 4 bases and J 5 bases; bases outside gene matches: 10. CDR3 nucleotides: TGTGCCAGCAGTTCGGGTGGGAGGGCCGGGGAGACCCAGTACTTC. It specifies CASSSGGRAGETQYF.

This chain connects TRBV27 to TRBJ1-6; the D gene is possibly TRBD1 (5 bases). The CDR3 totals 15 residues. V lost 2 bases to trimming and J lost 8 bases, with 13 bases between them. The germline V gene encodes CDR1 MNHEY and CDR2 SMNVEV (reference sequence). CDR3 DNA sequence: TGTGCCAGCAGTTTAAGGCGGGGGAGTGATTCACCCCTCCACTTT. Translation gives CASSLRRGSDSPLHF.

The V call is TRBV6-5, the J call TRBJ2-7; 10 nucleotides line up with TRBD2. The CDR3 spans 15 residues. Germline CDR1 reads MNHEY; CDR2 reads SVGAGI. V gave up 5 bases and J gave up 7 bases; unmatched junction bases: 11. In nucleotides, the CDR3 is TGTGCCAGCAGTCCACAAGCGGGAGGGCCAGGGGAGCAGTACTTC. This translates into CASSPQAGGPGEQYF.

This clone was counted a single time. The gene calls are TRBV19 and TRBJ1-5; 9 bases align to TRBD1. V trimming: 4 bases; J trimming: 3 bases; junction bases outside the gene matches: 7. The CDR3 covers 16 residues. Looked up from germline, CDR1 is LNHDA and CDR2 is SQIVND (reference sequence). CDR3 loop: CASSTGQGRVNQPQHF. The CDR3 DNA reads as TGTGCCAGTAGTACAGGACAGGGGAGGGTCAATCAGCCCCAGCATTTT. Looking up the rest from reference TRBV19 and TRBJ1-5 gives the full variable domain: DGGITQSPKYLFRKEGQNVTLSCEQNLNHDAMYWYRQDPGQGLRLIYYSQIVNDFQKGDIAEGYSVSREKKESFPLTVTSAQKNPTAFYLCASSTGQGRVNQPQHFGDGTRLSIL.

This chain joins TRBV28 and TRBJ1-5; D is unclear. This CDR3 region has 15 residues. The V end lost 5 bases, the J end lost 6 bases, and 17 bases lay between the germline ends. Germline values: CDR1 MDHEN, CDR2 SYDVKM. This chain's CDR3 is CASSPGRVRGQPQHF. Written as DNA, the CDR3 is TGTGCCAGCAGTCCCGGGAGGGTACGGGGTCAGCCCCAGCATTTT. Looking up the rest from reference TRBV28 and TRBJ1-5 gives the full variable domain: DVKVTQSSRYLVKRTGEKVFLECVQDMDHENMFWYRQDPGLGLRLIYFSYDVKMKEKGDIPEGYSVSREKKERFSLILESASTNQTSMYLCASSPGRVRGQPQHFGDGTRLSIL.

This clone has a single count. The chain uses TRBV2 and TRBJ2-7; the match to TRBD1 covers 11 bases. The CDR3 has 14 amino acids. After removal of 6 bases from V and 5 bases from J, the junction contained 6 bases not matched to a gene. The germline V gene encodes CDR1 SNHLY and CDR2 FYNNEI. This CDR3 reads CASRGGQGVHEQYF. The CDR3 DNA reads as TGTGCCAGCAGGGGGGGACAGGGGGTCCACGAGCAGTACTTC.

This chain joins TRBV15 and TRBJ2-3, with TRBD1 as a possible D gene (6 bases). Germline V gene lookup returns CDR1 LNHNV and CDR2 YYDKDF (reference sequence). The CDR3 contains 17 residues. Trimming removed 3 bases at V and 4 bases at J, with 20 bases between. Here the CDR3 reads CATSSTTGPPAPDTQYF. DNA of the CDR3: TGTGCCACCAGCAGCACTACAGGGCCCCCAGCCCCAGATACGCAGTATTTT. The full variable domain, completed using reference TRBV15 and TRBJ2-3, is DAMVIQNPRYQVTQFGKPVTLSCSQTLNHNVMYWYQQKSSQAPKLLFHYYDKDFNNEADTPDNFQSRRPNTSFCFLDIRSPGLGDTAMYLCATSSTTGPPAPDTQYFGPGTRLTVL.

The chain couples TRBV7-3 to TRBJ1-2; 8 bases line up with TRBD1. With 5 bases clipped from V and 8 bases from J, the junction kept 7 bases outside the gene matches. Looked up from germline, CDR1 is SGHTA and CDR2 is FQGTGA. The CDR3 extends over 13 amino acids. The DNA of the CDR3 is TGTGCCAGCAGCGACCGGACAGGGAGCGGCTACACCTTC. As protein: CASSDRTGSGYTF.

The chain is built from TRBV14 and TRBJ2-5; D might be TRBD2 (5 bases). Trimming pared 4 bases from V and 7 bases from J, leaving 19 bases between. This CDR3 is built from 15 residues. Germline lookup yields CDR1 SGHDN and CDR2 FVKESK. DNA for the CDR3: TGTGCCAGCAGCCTACTTCTCAGCGGACTCGGGACCCAGTACTTC. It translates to CASSLLLSGLGTQYF.

The CDR3 reads CASSPIGLRGTGELFF. For the CDR3, the DNA is TGCGCCAGCAGCCCCATCGGCCTACGGGGCACCGGGGAGCTGTTTTTT. The chain carries TRBV5-1 and TRBJ2-2, with a tentative D call TRBD2 (5 bases). Germline CDR1 is SGHRS and CDR2 is YFSETQ. V dropped 4 bases and J dropped 4 bases, with 17 bases sitting between them. This CDR3 is built from 16 residues.

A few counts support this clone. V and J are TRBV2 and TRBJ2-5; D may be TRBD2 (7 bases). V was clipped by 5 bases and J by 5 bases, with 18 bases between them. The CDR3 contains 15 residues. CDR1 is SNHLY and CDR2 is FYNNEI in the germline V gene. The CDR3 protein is CASSPRGGSWETQYF. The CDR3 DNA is TGTGCCAGCAGTCCCCGCGGGGGCAGTTGGGAGACCCAGTACTTC. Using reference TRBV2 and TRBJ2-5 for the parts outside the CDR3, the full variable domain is EPEVTQTPSHQVTQMGQEVILRCVPISNHLYFYWYRQILGQKVEFLVSFYNNEISEKSEIFDDQFSVERPDGSNFTLKIRSTKLEDSAMYFCASSPRGGSWETQYFGPGTRLLVL.

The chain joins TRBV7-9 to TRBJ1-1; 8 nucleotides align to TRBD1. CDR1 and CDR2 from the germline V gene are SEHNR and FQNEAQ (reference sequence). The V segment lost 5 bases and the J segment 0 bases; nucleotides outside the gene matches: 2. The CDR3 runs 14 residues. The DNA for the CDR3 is TGTGCCAGCAGCCCACAGGGGGTGAACACTGAAGCTTTCTTT. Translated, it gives CASSPQGVNTEAFF.

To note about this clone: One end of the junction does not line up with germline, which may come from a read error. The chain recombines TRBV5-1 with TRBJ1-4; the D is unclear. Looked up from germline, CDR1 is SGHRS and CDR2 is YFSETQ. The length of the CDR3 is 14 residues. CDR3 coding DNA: TGCGCCAGCAGCTTGGTGGAGGGAGGTGAAAAACTGGTTTTT. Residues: CASSLVEGGEKLVF.

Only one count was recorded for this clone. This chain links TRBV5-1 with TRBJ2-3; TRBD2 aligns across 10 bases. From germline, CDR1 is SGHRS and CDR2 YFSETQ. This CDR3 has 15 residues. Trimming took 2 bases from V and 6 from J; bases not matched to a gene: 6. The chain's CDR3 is CASSLGLAEGDTQYF. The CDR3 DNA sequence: TGCGCCAGCAGCTTAGGACTAGCGGAGGGGGATACGCAGTATTTT.

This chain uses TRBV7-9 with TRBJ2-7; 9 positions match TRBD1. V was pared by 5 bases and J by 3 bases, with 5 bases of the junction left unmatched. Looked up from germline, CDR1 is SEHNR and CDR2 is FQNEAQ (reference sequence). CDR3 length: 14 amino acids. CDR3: CASSPGTGNYEQYF. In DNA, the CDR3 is TGTGCCAGCAGCCCGGGGACAGGGAACTACGAGCAGTACTTC.